The 20 T cell receptor beta chains in this list originate from one sample, sequenced in a study of blood T cell repertoires in COVID-19. Libraries were prepared by immunoSEQ multiplex PCR; TCRdb keeps only in-frame clonotypes and omits some of them. This sample has 250,000 to 300,000 clones; 84% occur once, and the top ten carry about 3.4%. Material for sequencing was PBMCs or T cells enriched from blood (not recorded which). The receptors stem from a man aged 50-59 years who had recovered from COVID-19.

CDR3 nucleotides: TGCGCCAGCAGTCCGTTACCAGGGTTGTCTTCACCCCTCCACTTT. It specifies CASSPLPGLSSPLHF. This chain joins TRBV23-1 and TRBJ1-6; possibly TRBD1 for D (5 bases). TRBV23-1 is classed as an ORF, of uncertain function. The CDR3 totals 15 residues. V lost 4 bases and J lost 9, with 16 bases in between.

Only one count was recorded for this clone. V and J are TRBV6-5 and TRBJ2-3; D is undetermined. There are 15 residues in the CDR3. The V gene's germline CDR1 is MNHEY and CDR2 SVGAGI. With 5 bases removed from V and 0 bases from J, the gap between germline ends came to 12 bases. CDR3 coding DNA: TGTGCCAGCAGTCCCCTGGGCTTAAGCACAGATACGCAGTATTTT. Residues: CASSPLGLSTDTQYF.

The chain is built from TRBV7-2 and TRBJ2-7; 9 bases fit TRBD2. The CDR3 consists of 14 residues. The junction had 3 bases not matched to a gene; V was cut back by 4 bases and J by 2 bases. Per the germline V gene, CDR1 is SGHTA and CDR2 is FQGNSA. CDR3 in DNA: TGTGCCAGCAGCTCCACTAGCGGGCCCTACGAGCAGTACTTC. It codes for CASSSTSGPYEQYF.

V usage is TRBV7-6 and J usage is TRBJ2-3; D ambiguous. There are 13 residues in the CDR3. With 2 bases removed from V and 10 bases from J, the gap between germline ends came to 13 bases. In germline, CDR1 is SGHVS, CDR2 FNYEAQ. The CDR3 nucleotides read TGTGCCAGCAGCTTAAAACCCCGCGATGCGCAGTATTTT. Translated, it gives CASSLKPRDAQYF.

V and J are TRBV6-5 and TRBJ2-1; D remains unclear. V was pared by 7 bases and J by 12 bases, with 22 bases between. CDR1 is MNHEY, CDR2 SVGAGI, per germline. The CDR3 has 14 amino acids. Here the CDR3 DNA reads TGTGCCAGCATAGTTACCCTATTGGATGAGCGGCAGTTCTTC. It codes for CASIVTLLDERQFF.

This CDR3 is CASSVGQGGGELFF. The CDR3 DNA sequence: TGTGCCAGCAGCGTAGGACAGGGGGGCGGGGAGCTGTTTTTT. This chain connects TRBV9 to TRBJ2-2, with 9 positions matching TRBD1. V was clipped by 0 bases and J by 7 bases; unmatched bases: 1. Germline CDR1 SGDLS, CDR2 YYNGEE. This CDR3 has 14 residues.

This chain links TRBV9 with TRBJ2-5; 9 bases are a match to TRBD2. Trimming at V came to 0 bases and at J to 2 bases, leaving 8 bases not matched to a gene. This CDR3 comprises 17 residues. Germline loops: CDR1 SGDLS, CDR2 YYNGEE. The CDR3 here is CASSVAPQRGVQETQYF. CDR3 nucleotide sequence: TGTGCCAGCAGCGTAGCCCCCCAGCGGGGGGTACAAGAGACCCAGTACTTC. The full variable domain, rest sourced from reference TRBV9 and TRBJ2-5, is DSGVTQTPKHLITATGQRVTLRCSPRSGDLSVYWYQQSLDQGLQFLIQYYNGEERAKGNILERFSAQQFPDLHSELNLSSLELGDSALYFCASSVAPQRGVQETQYFGPGTRLLVL.

The chain is built from TRBV20-1 and TRBJ2-1; tentatively, D is TRBD2 (5 bases). The CDR3 spans 14 residues. V lost 3 bases and J 8 bases, leaving 17 bases between the germline ends. The germline V gene has CDR1 DFQATT and CDR2 SNEGSKA (reference sequence). The CDR3 DNA reads as TGCAGTGCTAGTTCCGGGAAAACGAGGGATGAGCAGTTCTTC. Its protein is CSASSGKTRDEQFF.

The rearrangement uses TRBV5-1 and TRBJ2-7; perhaps TRBD2 as D (5 bases). In germline, CDR1 is SGHRS, CDR2 YFSETQ. The V gene lost 1 base and the J gene lost 2 bases, with 10 bases spanning the gap. This CDR3 comprises 14 residues. This CDR3 reads CASSLMRATYEQYF. As DNA, the CDR3 is TGCGCCAGCAGCTTGATGAGGGCCACCTACGAGCAGTACTTC. The complete variable domain, with remaining parts taken from reference TRBV5-1 and TRBJ2-7, reads KAGVTQTPRYLIKTRGQQVTLSCSPISGHRSVSWYQQTPGQGLQFLFEYFSETQRNKGNFPGRFSGRQFSNSRSEMNVSTLELGDSALYLCASSLMRATYEQYFGPGTRLTVT.

This sequence joins TRBV6-4 and TRBJ2-1; D remains ambiguous. The CDR3 runs to 14 residues. Germline assignment: CDR1 MRHNA and CDR2 SNTAGT. Deletions cut 6 bases from V and 8 bases from J, with 17 bases between. CDR3 sequence reads: CASSGNSNMDEQFF. The CDR3 bases are TGTGCCAGCAGCGGAAACAGTAATATGGATGAGCAGTTCTTC.

The chain carries TRBV12-3 or TRBV12-4 and TRBJ1-1; possibly TRBD1 for D (6 bases). The CDR3 has 13 residues. V lost 6 bases to trimming and J lost 5 bases, with 13 bases between them. The CDR3 reads CASSFDRRTEAFF. Here the CDR3 DNA reads TGTGCCAGCAGCTTTGACAGGCGTACTGAAGCTTTCTTT.

The chain has TRBV3-1 (or the pseudogene TRBV3-2) and TRBJ2-2; 9 nucleotides line up with TRBD2. The CDR3 covers 15 residues. The germline V gene encodes CDR1 LGHDT and CDR2 YNNKEL (reference sequence). The J segment lost 6 bases and the V segment lost 4 bases, leaving 6 bases of the junction unmatched. CDR3 coding DNA: TGTGCCAGCAGCCTGTTTAGCGGGAGCTCCGGGGAGCTGTTTTTT. Translating gives CASSLFSGSSGELFF.

V is TRBV5-5 and J is TRBJ1-2; tentatively, D is TRBD1 (5 bases). The CDR3 runs 16 residues. Trimming shortened V by 4 bases and J by 3 bases, and 19 bases separated the two germline ends. Germline V gene lookup returns CDR1 SGHKS and CDR2 YYEKEE (reference sequence). The CDR3 reads CASSPHQATAYYGYTF. In nucleotides, the CDR3 is TGTGCCAGCAGCCCACACCAAGCGACAGCCTACTATGGCTACACCTTC. The full variable domain, in which reference TRBV5-5 and TRBJ1-2 provide the parts outside the CDR3, is DAGVTQSPTHLIKTRGQQVTLRCSPISGHKSVSWYQQVLGQGPQFIFQYYEKEERGRGNFPDRFSARQFPNYSSELNVNALLLGDSALYLCASSPHQATAYYGYTFGSGTRLTVV.

This chain uses TRBV10-3 with TRBJ2-1, with TRBD2 identical over 9 bases. Germline V gene data show CDR1 as ENHRY and CDR2 as SYGVKD. The CDR3 has 11 amino acids. V lost 10 bases and J lost 5; bases outside the gene matches: 0. The CDR3 loop reads CASGRDNEQFF. In DNA form, the CDR3 reads TGTGCCAGCGGGAGGGACAATGAGCAGTTCTTC.

This clone was picked up a small number of times. This chain connects TRBV5-1 to TRBJ2-3; 11 bases map to TRBD2. Losses at the gene ends were 6 bases for V and 4 bases for J; bases not matched to a gene: 4. Germline V gene sequence: CDR1 SGHRS, CDR2 YFSETQ. The CDR3 extends over 14 amino acids. The CDR3, as DNA: TGCGCCAGCAAAACTAGCGGGAGCGCAGATACGCAGTATTTT. Its protein product is CASKTSGSADTQYF. The whole variable domain, filled in from reference TRBV5-1 and TRBJ2-3, reads KAGVTQTPRYLIKTRGQQVTLSCSPISGHRSVSWYQQTPGQGLQFLFEYFSETQRNKGNFPGRFSGRQFSNSRSEMNVSTLELGDSALYLCASKTSGSADTQYFGPGTRLTVL.

The rearrangement uses TRBV6-5 and TRBJ1-3; D may be TRBD1 (5 bases). CDR1 is MNHEY, CDR2 SVGAGI, per germline. The V end lost 6 bases, the J end lost 4 bases, and 13 bases lay between the germline ends. CDR3 length equals 14 residues. The CDR3 DNA follows: TGTGCCAGCAGCCCGGGACTCCGAGGAAACACCATATATTTT. This codes for CASSPGLRGNTIYF.

This clone has a single count. The rearrangement uses TRBV25-1 and TRBJ2-5, with D perhaps matching TRBD2 (6 bases). The ends were cut back, 1 base at V and 5 bases at J, with 14 bases in the middle. There are 15 residues in the CDR3. Germline V gives CDR1 MGHDK, CDR2 SYGVNS. In nucleotides, the CDR3 is TGTGCCAGCAGTGAATTAAGAACTAGCTGGGAGACCCAGTACTTC. It translates to CASSELRTSWETQYF.

The V and J genes are TRBV9 and TRBJ2-2; 7 bases fit TRBD1. Germline V gene lookup returns CDR1 SGDLS and CDR2 YYNGEE. CDR3 length: 15 amino acids. Trimming removed 2 bases from V and 2 bases from J; junction bases left unmatched: 3. The CDR3 is CASSVGTVNTGELFF. CDR3 DNA sequence: TGTGCCAGCAGCGTCGGGACAGTCAACACCGGGGAGCTGTTTTTT.

This chain links TRBV19 with TRBJ2-2; D is ambiguous. The V gene lost 7 bases and the J gene lost 2 bases, with 11 bases spanning the gap. From germline, CDR1 is LNHDA and CDR2 SQIVND (reference sequence). This CDR3 is 14 amino acids long. CDR3: CASKQRGNTGELFF. The DNA of the CDR3 is TGTGCCAGTAAGCAGCGAGGCAACACCGGGGAGCTGTTTTTT.

For the CDR3, the DNA is TGTGCCAGCCGACTAGCGGGGGGGCTATCGAACACCGGGGAGCTGTTTTTT. Translation: CASRLAGGLSNTGELFF. V gene TRBV5-4 combines with J gene TRBJ2-2; 14 bases map to TRBD2. The CDR3 has 17 amino acids. The trim removed 7 bases at V and 0 bases at J, leaving 5 bases unmatched. Looked up from germline, CDR1 is SGHNT and CDR2 is YYREEE (reference sequence).